This record concerns one T cell receptor (beta chain) sequence. The sample belongs to a study of technical replicates of blood from a few donors. Profiled with immunoSEQ multiplex PCR; TCRdb holds only in-frame clones, not every one. The sample records 65,000 to 95,000 clones, about 97% being singletons. Trimming stripped 4 bases from V and 7 bases from J, with 6 bases between. The CDR3 contains 12 residues. Germline lookup yields CDR1 SGHDT and CDR2 YYEEEE. Sequencing was carried out using T cells isolated from PBMCs. The chain joins TRBV5-6 to TRBJ1-6, with D hard to call. This sequence was found in a human donor in good health. CDR3 sequence reads: CASSENNSPLHF. Written as DNA, the CDR3 is TGTGCCAGCAGCGAGAACAATTCACCCCTCCACTTT.